This T cell receptor (beta chain) was sequenced in a study of cytomegalovirus exposure and HLA in healthy donors. Notes on the study in general: The tendency of first-cohort TCR clusters to co-occur in the roughly 110 validation repertoires was the finding of a later analysis. Cytomegalovirus-associated TCR beta chains were listed, numbering 150 to 200.

For this clone: The target antigen is unknown.

These donors were members of the roughly 120-subject validation cohort, a group separate from the approximately 670-subject first cohort. Sequencing was performed with immunoSEQ multiplex PCR; in TCRdb, only in-frame clones are kept and a portion is missing. This table has some 250,000 clones, about 90% appearing once. The trim removed 1 base at V and 6 bases at J, leaving 5 bases unmatched. The CDR3 runs 16 residues. Germline V gene lookup returns CDR1 LNHNV and CDR2 YYDKDF (reference sequence). This sequence joins TRBV15 and TRBJ2-7; TRBD2 matches at 14 bases. The sequenced sample was PBMCs. The origin of this receptor is a woman between 25 and 40 years old in good health and CMV-seropositive. CDR3 loop: CATSRVRGLAGAEQYF. The CDR3 DNA reads TGTGCCACCAGCAGAGTAAGGGGACTAGCGGGAGCCGAGCAGTACTTC.